Each of the 26 T cell receptor beta chains below was sequenced from the same sample in a study of shared clonotypes between healthy human individuals. The naive CD8 subset, CD45RO-negative cells positively selected for CCR7, excluded terminally differentiated effector memory CD45RA+ cells. Profiling relied on immunoSEQ multiplex PCR, and the TCRdb table lists in-frame clones only, not all of them. Altogether roughly 2 million clones are present, approximately 94% being singletons, with the ten largest covering about 1.1%. The sample taken for sequencing was naive CD8+ T cells sorted from blood. These receptors were taken from a man in his late teens or twenties in good health.

The chain combines TRBV5-1 with TRBJ2-1, with D perhaps matching TRBD1 (6 bases). The CDR3 is made up of 16 amino acids. Germline CDR1 and CDR2: SGHRS and YFSETQ. V shed 5 bases and J shed 1 base, with 16 bases lying between them. The CDR3 protein is CASSRNRERSYNEQFF. In nucleotides, the CDR3 is TGCGCCAGCAGTCGAAACAGGGAGAGGTCCTACAATGAGCAGTTCTTC.

The chain carries TRBV27 and TRBJ2-1; 8 bases are a match to TRBD1. CDR1 MNHEY and CDR2 SMNVEV come from the germline V gene (reference sequence). The CDR3 extends over 13 amino acids. V shed 8 bases, J shed 7 bases, and the junction held 7 bases outside the gene matches. The CDR3: CASLQTGANEQFF. DNA of the CDR3: TGTGCCAGCCTGCAGACAGGGGCTAATGAGCAGTTCTTC.

On this clone: Other DNA sequences within the sample encode an identical CDR3. The V and J genes are TRBV5-1 and TRBJ2-7; 7 nucleotides agree with TRBD2. Unmatched junction bases numbered 0, after V lost 3 bases and J lost 3 bases. CDR1 and CDR2 (germline): SGHRS, YFSETQ. The CDR3 has 12 amino acids. The CDR3 DNA is TGCGCCAGCAGCTCGGGAGGCTACGAGCAGTACTTC. This sequence encodes CASSSGGYEQYF.

The J gene is TRBJ1-1, the V gene TRBV6-1, with D possibly matching TRBD1 (5 bases). Germline CDR1 and CDR2: MNHNS and SASEGT. The CDR3 loop spans 12 amino acids. Trimming left V 10 bases short and J 1 base short, with 10 bases between. The CDR3 region has the DNA TGTGCCACAGCGGGGGGGAACACTGAAGCTTTCTTT. Its translation: CATAGGNTEAFF.

The chain employs TRBV9 and TRBJ2-7; D unclear. The CDR3 loop spans 11 amino acids. The germline V gene has CDR1 SGDLS and CDR2 YYNGEE. V lost 4 bases, J lost 6 bases, and 8 bases lay in between. CDR3 region: CASSSGPEQYF. DNA for the CDR3: TGTGCCAGCAGCTCCGGGCCCGAGCAGTACTTC.

The chain combines TRBV7-2 with TRBJ2-7; D is undetermined. V shed 5 bases and J shed 2 bases, with 10 bases lying between them. The CDR3 consists of 13 residues. CDR1 and CDR2 (germline): SGHTA, FQGNSA. The CDR3, as DNA: TGTGCCAGCAGCATTTCCCCCCCCTACGAGCAGTACTTC. As protein: CASSISPPYEQYF.

The chain recombines TRBV20-1 with TRBJ1-2; D call uncertain. Trimming pared 7 bases from V and 2 bases from J, leaving 8 bases between. The CDR3 length is 11 residues. Per germline, CDR1 DFQATT and CDR2 SNEGSKA (reference sequence). CDR3: CSVGDNYGYTF. The DNA for the CDR3 is TGCAGTGTTGGAGACAACTATGGCTACACCTTC.

This clone was detected once. CDR3 DNA sequence: TGTGCCAGTAGTATCCTGGACAGGGGTGAAAAACTGTTTTTT. Encoded protein: CASSILDRGEKLFF. The gene calls are TRBV19 and TRBJ1-4; 9 positions match TRBD1. The CDR3 loop spans 14 amino acids. The germline V gene has CDR1 LNHDA and CDR2 SQIVND (reference sequence). V lost 3 bases and J lost 7; bases outside the gene matches: 3.

The chain carries TRBV6-1 and TRBJ2-7; 8 bases are shared with TRBD1. The length of the CDR3 is 17 residues. V shed 3 bases and J 0 bases; nucleotides not matched to a gene: 10. Germline CDR1 is MNHNS and CDR2 is SASEGT. DNA for the CDR3: TGTGCCAGCAGTGATCACGCGGGCACAGGGGGCTCCTACGAGCAGTACTTC. Its protein is CASSDHAGTGGSYEQYF.

V usage is TRBV7-9 and J usage is TRBJ2-3; 8 bases line up with TRBD2. The CDR3 length is 17 residues. The germline CDR1 and CDR2 sequences are SEHNR and FQNEAQ (reference sequence). With 5 bases clipped from V and 5 bases from J, the junction kept 15 bases outside the gene matches. Here the CDR3 DNA reads TGTGCCAGCAGCACCTTGCCCGGGACTAGAGAACAAGATACGCAGTATTTT. It is translated as CASSTLPGTREQDTQYF. Using reference TRBV7-9 and TRBJ2-3 for the parts outside the CDR3, the full variable domain is DTGVSQNPRHKITKRGQNVTFRCDPISEHNRLYWYRQTLGQGPEFLTYFQNEAQLEKSRLLSDRFSAERPKGSFSTLEIQRTEQGDSAMYLCASSTLPGTREQDTQYFGPGTRLTVL.

This CDR3 reads CASSSSWGSGETQYF. The CDR3 DNA follows: TGTGCCAGCAGCTCGAGTTGGGGATCAGGAGAGACCCAGTACTTC. V is TRBV7-9 and J is TRBJ2-5; D uncertain. This CDR3 contains 15 residues. V was clipped by 4 bases and J by 4 bases, with 16 bases between them. The germline CDR1 and CDR2 sequences are SEHNR and FQNEAQ (reference sequence).

The chain recombines TRBV19 with TRBJ1-1; possibly TRBD1 for D (5 bases). V lost 8 bases to trimming and J lost 0 bases, with 25 bases between them. Germline CDR1 is LNHDA and CDR2 is SQIVND (reference sequence). The CDR3 is 18 amino acids. CDR3 protein: CASGTPDRDVPMNTEAFF. DNA of the CDR3: TGTGCCAGTGGGACCCCCGACAGAGACGTTCCAATGAACACTGAAGCTTTCTTT.

This clone was observed once. Other DNA sequences in this specimen translate into the identical CDR3. The chain recombines TRBV11-2 with TRBJ1-2; D is unclear. Germline CDR1 is SGHAT and CDR2 is FQNNGV. V dropped 1 base and J dropped 8 bases, with 8 bases sitting between them. The CDR3 totals 12 residues. CDR3: CASSLGGGGYTF. The CDR3 nucleotides read TGTGCCAGCAGCTTAGGAGGAGGCGGCTACACCTTC.

The chain carries TRBV27 and TRBJ2-7; tentatively, D is TRBD2 (6 bases). V lost 2 bases to trimming and J lost 0 bases, with 11 bases between them. Germline V lookup: CDR1 MNHEY, CDR2 SMNVEV (reference sequence). This CDR3 has 15 amino acids. The CDR3 loop is CASSLSGWASYEQYF. Here the CDR3 DNA reads TGTGCCAGCAGTTTAAGCGGGTGGGCCTCCTACGAGCAGTACTTC.

The chain couples TRBV4-1 to TRBJ1-2; TRBD1 matches at 9 bases. J gave up 2 bases and V 3 bases, and 4 bases lay outside the gene matches. The CDR3 is 15 residues long. The germline V gene encodes CDR1 MGHRA and CDR2 YSYEKL. The CDR3 coding sequence is TGCGCCAGCAGCCACCAGACAGGGGGAAACTATGGCTACACCTTC. It encodes CASSHQTGGNYGYTF.

The chain's CDR3 is CASSDPGGPYNEQFF. In DNA, the CDR3 is TGTGCCAGCAGTGACCCGGGGGGGCCCTACAATGAGCAGTTCTTC. This chain links TRBV2 with TRBJ2-1; 8 bases line up with TRBD2. The CDR3 consists of 15 residues. Germline V gives CDR1 SNHLY, CDR2 FYNNEI. Unmatched junction bases numbered 3, after V lost 3 bases and J lost 2 bases.

J is TRBJ2-7 and V is TRBV30; a weak D match, TRBD1 (6 bases). The CDR3 spans 14 residues. Between the trimmed V and J ends, which lost 2 bases and 2 bases, there was a span of 13 bases. The germline gives CDR1 GTSNPN, CDR2 SVGIG (reference sequence). CDR3 sequence (DNA): TGTGCCTGGAGTCGAGGGACAAACCCCTACGAGCAGTACTTC. Its translation is CAWSRGTNPYEQYF.

As regards this clone: The same CDR3 is also encoded by other DNA sequences in this sample. This rearrangement joins TRBV5-6 to TRBJ2-2, with TRBD2 identical over 10 bases. In germline, CDR1 is SGHDT, CDR2 YYEEEE. CDR3 length: 16 amino acids. The ends lost 0 bases at V and 5 bases at J; junction bases unmatched: 4. DNA for the CDR3: TGTGCCAGCAGCTTGGCTCTAGCGGGAGTGACCGGGGAGCTGTTTTTT. Translating it yields CASSLALAGVTGELFF. The variable domain in full, completed from reference TRBV5-6 and TRBJ2-2, reads DAGVTQSPTHLIKTRGQQVTLRCSPKSGHDTVSWYQQALGQGPQFIFQYYEEEERQRGNFPDRFSGHQFPNYSSELNVNALLLGDSALYLCASSLALAGVTGELFFGEGSRLTVL.

Points on this clone: The same CDR3 is also encoded by other DNA sequences in this sample. The CDR3 loop reads CASSLGGSTEAFF. Here the CDR3 DNA reads TGTGCCAGCAGCTTGGGGGGCAGCACTGAAGCTTTCTTT. The chain joins TRBV5-6 to TRBJ1-1; tentative D call: TRBD1 (5 bases). V gave up 0 bases and J gave up 4 bases, with 7 bases separating them. Germline CDR1 is SGHDT and CDR2 is YYEEEE. The CDR3 length is 13 residues. The full variable domain, rest sourced from reference TRBV5-6 and TRBJ1-1, is DAGVTQSPTHLIKTRGQQVTLRCSPKSGHDTVSWYQQALGQGPQFIFQYYEEEERQRGNFPDRFSGHQFPNYSSELNVNALLLGDSALYLCASSLGGSTEAFFGQGTRLTVV.

The V gene is TRBV18, the J gene TRBJ2-1; D remains unclear. This CDR3 has 15 amino acids. Trimming left V 3 bases short and J 0 bases short, with 9 bases between. Germline V gene lookup returns CDR1 KGHSH and CDR2 LQKENI. The CDR3 is CASSPPESSYNEQFF. The CDR3 region has the DNA TGTGCCAGCTCACCCCCTGAGTCCTCCTACAATGAGCAGTTCTTC.

A note on this clone: Other nucleotide sequences from this sample produce the same CDR3. This chain links TRBV10-3 with TRBJ2-7, with TRBD2 matching 8 bases. Germline V lookup: CDR1 ENHRY, CDR2 SYGVKD. V was clipped by 0 bases and J by 0 bases; unmatched bases: 1. The CDR3 is 15 amino acids. The CDR3 protein is CAISESRGASYEQYF. The DNA of the CDR3 is TGTGCCATCAGTGAGTCGCGGGGGGCCTCCTACGAGCAGTACTTC.

The sample holds a few counts of this clone. Other nucleotide sequences from this sample produce the same CDR3. The chain recombines TRBV4-1 with TRBJ1-2, with D hard to call. The V end lost 0 bases, the J end lost 5 bases, and 7 bases lay between the germline ends. Germline loops: CDR1 MGHRA, CDR2 YSYEKL. The CDR3 is 13 residues long. The CDR3 sequence is CASSQDSGYGYTF. The CDR3 nucleotides read TGCGCCAGCAGCCAAGATTCCGGGTATGGCTACACCTTC.

This chain links TRBV5-4 with TRBJ1-1; the match to TRBD1 covers 9 bases. The CDR3 length is 14 residues. CDR1 SGHNT and CDR2 YYREEE come from the germline V gene (reference sequence). V shed 3 bases, J shed 3 bases, and the junction held 3 bases outside the gene matches. The chain's CDR3 is CASSYDRGDTEAFF. In nucleotides, the CDR3 is TGTGCCAGCAGCTACGACAGGGGGGACACTGAAGCTTTCTTT.

This rearrangement joins TRBV9 to TRBJ2-3, with TRBD2 matching 7 bases. V shed 0 bases and J 8 bases; nucleotides not matched to a gene: 3. The length of the CDR3 is 13 residues. Germline values: CDR1 SGDLS, CDR2 YYNGEE. CDR3 amino acids: CASSVGAGVTQYF. CDR3 nucleotide sequence: TGTGCCAGCAGCGTAGGGGCGGGAGTTACGCAGTATTTT. Together with reference TRBV9 and TRBJ2-3, the CDR3 gives the full variable domain: DSGVTQTPKHLITATGQRVTLRCSPRSGDLSVYWYQQSLDQGLQFLIQYYNGEERAKGNILERFSAQQFPDLHSELNLSSLELGDSALYFCASSVGAGVTQYFGPGTRLTVL.

This chain links TRBV9 with TRBJ2-2; 12 bases agree with TRBD2. The CDR3 is 19 residues long. CDR1 is SGDLS, CDR2 YYNGEE, per germline. V lost 3 bases and J lost 0; bases outside the gene matches: 9. The chain's CDR3 is CASSARLAGEPSNTGELFF. CDR3 nucleotides: TGTGCCAGCAGCGCGAGACTAGCGGGAGAGCCATCGAACACCGGGGAGCTGTTTTTT.

The chain recombines TRBV10-2 with TRBJ1-2; possibly TRBD1 for D (5 bases). CDR1 is WSHSY and CDR2 is SAAADI in the germline V gene. The V end lost 3 bases, the J end lost 6 bases, and 14 bases lay between the germline ends. The CDR3 is 14 residues long. The CDR3 loop reads CASSEGDGYDGYTF. DNA of the CDR3: TGCGCCAGCAGTGAAGGGGACGGATACGATGGCTACACCTTC.